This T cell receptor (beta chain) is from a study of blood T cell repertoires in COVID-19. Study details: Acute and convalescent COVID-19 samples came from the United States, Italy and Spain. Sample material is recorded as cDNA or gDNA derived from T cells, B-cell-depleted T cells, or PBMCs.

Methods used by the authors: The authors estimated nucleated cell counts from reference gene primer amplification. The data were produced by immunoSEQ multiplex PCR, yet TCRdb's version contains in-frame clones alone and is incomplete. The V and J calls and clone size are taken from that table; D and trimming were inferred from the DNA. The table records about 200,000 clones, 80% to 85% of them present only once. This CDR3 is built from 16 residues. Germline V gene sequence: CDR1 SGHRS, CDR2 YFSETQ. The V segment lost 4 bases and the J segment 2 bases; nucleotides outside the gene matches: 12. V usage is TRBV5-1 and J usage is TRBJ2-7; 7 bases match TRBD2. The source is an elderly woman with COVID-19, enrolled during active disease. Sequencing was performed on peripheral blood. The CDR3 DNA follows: TGCGCCAGCAGCGGACAACCCGGGACTACCACCTACGAGCAGTACTTC. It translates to CASSGQPGTTTYEQYF.